This TCR beta chain derives from a study of T cell responses to AZD1222 COVID-19 vaccine. As for the study in general: Second-dose recipients at about 4 or about 12 weeks were treated as one pooled group. Findings and caveats of the study: Sampled repertoires all dated from after the peak T cell response. Spike-wide coverage was observed for vaccine-associated CD4 TCRs, with dominant responses at 160-218 and 743-854.

With 3 bases clipped from V and 0 bases from J, the junction kept 11 bases outside the gene matches. The germline V gene encodes CDR1 MNHNS and CDR2 SASEGT. The CDR3 spans 18 residues. A word on this clone: Its specificity is not known.

Produced via immunoSEQ multiplex PCR; TCRdb's table is partial and in-frame only. The sample lists about 94,000 clones, nearly 90% occurring once. The starting material was peripheral blood, obtained on day 0 of AZD1222 vaccination. This receptor was taken from an adult in good health. The chain employs TRBV6-1 and TRBJ1-2, with 9 positions matching TRBD1. This CDR3 reads CASSDFMGQGRANYGYTF. The CDR3 DNA reads as TGTGCCAGCAGTGACTTCATGGGACAGGGAAGGGCTAACTATGGCTACACCTTC.